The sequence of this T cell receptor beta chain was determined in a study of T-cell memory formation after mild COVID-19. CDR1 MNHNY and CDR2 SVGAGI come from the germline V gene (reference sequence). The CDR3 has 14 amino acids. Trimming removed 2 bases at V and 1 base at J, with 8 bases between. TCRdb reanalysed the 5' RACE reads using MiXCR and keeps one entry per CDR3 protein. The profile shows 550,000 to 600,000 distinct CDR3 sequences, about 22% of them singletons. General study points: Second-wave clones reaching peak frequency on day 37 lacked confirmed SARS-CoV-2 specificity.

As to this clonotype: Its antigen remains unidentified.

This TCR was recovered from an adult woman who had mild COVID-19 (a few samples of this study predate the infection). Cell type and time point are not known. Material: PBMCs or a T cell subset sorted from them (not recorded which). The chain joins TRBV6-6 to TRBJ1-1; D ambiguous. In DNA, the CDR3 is TGTGCCAGCAGTTACAGCAGGAGGAACACTGAAGCTTTCTTT. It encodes CASSYSRRNTEAFF.